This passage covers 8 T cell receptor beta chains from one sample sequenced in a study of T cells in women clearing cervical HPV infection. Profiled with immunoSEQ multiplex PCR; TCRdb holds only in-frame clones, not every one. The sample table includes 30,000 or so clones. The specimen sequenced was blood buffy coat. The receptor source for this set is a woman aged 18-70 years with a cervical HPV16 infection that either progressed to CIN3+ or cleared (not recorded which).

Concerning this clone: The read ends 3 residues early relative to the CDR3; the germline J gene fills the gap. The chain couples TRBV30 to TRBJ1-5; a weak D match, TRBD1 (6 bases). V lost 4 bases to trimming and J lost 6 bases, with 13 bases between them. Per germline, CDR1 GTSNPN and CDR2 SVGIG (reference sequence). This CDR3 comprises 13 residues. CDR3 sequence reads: CAWTGVVGQPQHF. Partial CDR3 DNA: TGTGCCTGGACAGGGGTGGTTGGTCAGCCC. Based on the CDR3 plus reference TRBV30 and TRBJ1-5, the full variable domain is SQTIHQWPATLVQPVGSPLSLECTVEGTSNPNLYWYRQAAGRGLQLLFYSVGIGQISSEVPQNLSASRPQDRQFILSSKKLLLSDSGFYLCAWTGVVGQPQHFGDGTRLSIL.

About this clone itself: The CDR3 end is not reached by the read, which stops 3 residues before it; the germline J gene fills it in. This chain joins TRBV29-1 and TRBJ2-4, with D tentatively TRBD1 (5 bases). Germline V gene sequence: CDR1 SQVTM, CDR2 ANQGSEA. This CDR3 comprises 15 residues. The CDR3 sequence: CSVTGRTTSTSGQYF. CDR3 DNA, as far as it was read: TGCAGCGTCACAGGCCGAACTACTTCGACCAGTGGT.

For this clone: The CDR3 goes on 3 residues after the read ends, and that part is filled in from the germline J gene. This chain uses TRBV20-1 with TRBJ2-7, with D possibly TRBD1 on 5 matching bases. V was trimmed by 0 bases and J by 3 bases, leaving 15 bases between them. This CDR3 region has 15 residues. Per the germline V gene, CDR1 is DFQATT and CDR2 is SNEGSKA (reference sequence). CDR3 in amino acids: CSARDSGQGVYEQYF. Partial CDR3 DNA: TGCAGTGCTAGAGATAGTGGGCAGGGTGTCTACGAG.

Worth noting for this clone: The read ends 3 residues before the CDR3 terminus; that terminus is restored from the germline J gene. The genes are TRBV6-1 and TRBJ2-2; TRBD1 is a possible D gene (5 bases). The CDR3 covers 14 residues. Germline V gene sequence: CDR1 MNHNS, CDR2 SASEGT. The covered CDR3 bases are TGTGCCAGCAGTGAGACAGTGCTGGATTCACCG. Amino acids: CASSETVLDSP. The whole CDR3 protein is CASSETVLDSPLFF.

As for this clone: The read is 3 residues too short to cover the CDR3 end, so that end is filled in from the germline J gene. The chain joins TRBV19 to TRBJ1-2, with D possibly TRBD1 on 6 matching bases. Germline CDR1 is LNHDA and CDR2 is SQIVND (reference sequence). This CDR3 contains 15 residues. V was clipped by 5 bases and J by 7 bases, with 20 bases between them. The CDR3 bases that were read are TGTGCCAGTAGTCCTTCAGGGGCTGATCGGAGTGGC. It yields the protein CASSPSGADRSG. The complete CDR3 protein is CASSPSGADRSGYTF.

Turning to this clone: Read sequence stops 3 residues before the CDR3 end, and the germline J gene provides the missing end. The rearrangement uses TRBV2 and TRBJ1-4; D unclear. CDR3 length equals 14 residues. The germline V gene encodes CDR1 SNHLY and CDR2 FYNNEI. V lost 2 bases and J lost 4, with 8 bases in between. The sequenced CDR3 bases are TGTGCCAGCAGTGAATACCAGGTTAATGAAAAA. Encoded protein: CASSEYQVNEK. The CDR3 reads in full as CASSEYQVNEKLFF.

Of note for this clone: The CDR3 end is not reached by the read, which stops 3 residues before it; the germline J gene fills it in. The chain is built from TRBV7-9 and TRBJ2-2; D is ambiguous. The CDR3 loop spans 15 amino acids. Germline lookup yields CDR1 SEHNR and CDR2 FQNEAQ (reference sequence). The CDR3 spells CASSPRQRPNEKLFF. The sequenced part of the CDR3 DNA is TGTGCCAGCAGCCCGCGGCAGCGCCCTAATGAAAAG.

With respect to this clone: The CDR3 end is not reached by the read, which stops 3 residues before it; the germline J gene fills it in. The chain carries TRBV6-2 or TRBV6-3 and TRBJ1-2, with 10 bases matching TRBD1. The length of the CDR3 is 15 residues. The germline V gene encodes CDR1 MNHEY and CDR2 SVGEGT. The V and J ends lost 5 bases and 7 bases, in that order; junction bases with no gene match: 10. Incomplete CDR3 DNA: TGTGCCAGCAGTCCAGACAGGGGGCACGTCTCTGGC. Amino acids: CASSPDRGHVSG. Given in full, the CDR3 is CASSPDRGHVSGYTF.